Following are 5 T cell receptor beta chains from one sample sequenced in a study of shared clonotypes between healthy human individuals. The method was immunoSEQ multiplex PCR; TCRdb's version includes in-frame clones alone and lacks a portion of them. The repertoire holds 1 million to 1.3 million clones, around 78% seen once, with around 0.6% in the top ten. Sequencing was performed on memory CD4+ T cells from PBMCs. Subset indicated: CD45RA-negative fraction. Receptors were obtained from a man between 18 and 35 years old in good health. Some clones in this sample may be carry-over from other donors' samples.

This clone was picked up many times. V usage is TRBV28 and J usage is TRBJ1-4; D is undetermined. The CDR3 has 10 amino acids. Germline values: CDR1 MDHEN, CDR2 SYDVKM. The V and J ends lost 5 bases and 8 bases respectively, with 3 bases between them. The CDR3 bases are TGTGCCAGCAGTCAAGAAAAACTGTTTTTT. Protein: CASSQEKLFF.

The rearrangement uses TRBV4-1 and TRBJ2-1; D is perhaps TRBD2 (5 bases). Germline V gives CDR1 MGHRA, CDR2 YSYEKL. There are 14 residues in the CDR3. Deletions cut 1 base from V and 10 bases from J, with 14 bases between. Here the CDR3 reads CASSQGRSGTEQFF. CDR3 sequence (DNA): TGCGCCAGCAGCCAAGGAAGGAGCGGAACAGAGCAGTTCTTC.

The V gene is TRBV28, the J gene TRBJ1-1; D is undetermined. The V end lost 5 bases, the J end lost 3 bases, and 7 bases lay between the germline ends. CDR3 length: 12 residues. Germline V gene sequence: CDR1 MDHEN, CDR2 SYDVKM. The CDR3 coding sequence is TGTGCCAGCAGTCTCAGTTACACTGAAGCTTTCTTT. Translation: CASSLSYTEAFF.

This chain uses TRBV5-1 with TRBJ2-7; possible D gene TRBD2, 5 bases. This CDR3 spans 17 amino acids. Deletions cut 0 bases from V and 0 bases from J, with 16 bases between. Looked up from germline, CDR1 is SGHRS and CDR2 is YFSETQ. The CDR3 loop reads CASSLAPGNPSSYEQYF. CDR3 DNA sequence: TGCGCCAGCAGCTTGGCCCCCGGGAACCCTTCCTCCTACGAGCAGTACTTC.

The chain employs TRBV7-2 and TRBJ2-2; 14 bases line up with TRBD2. With V trimmed by 1 base and J by 8 bases, 3 bases remained unmatched. Germline V CDR1 and CDR2: SGHTA, FQGNSA. The length of the CDR3 is 16 residues. In DNA form, the CDR3 reads TGTGCCAGCAGCTTAGGACTAGCGGGAGGGCCTGGGGAGCTGTTTTTT. It translates to CASSLGLAGGPGELFF.